This TCR beta chain was recovered during a study of response to subunit inactivated influenza vaccine. TCRdb called the RT-PCR reads again in MiXCR, with one record for every CDR3 protein. The sample has around 790,000 distinct CDR3 sequences; roughly 20% are singletons. This CDR3 comprises 14 residues. Trimming pared 2 bases from V and 2 bases from J, leaving 10 bases between. Germline CDR1 and CDR2: ENHRY and SYGVKD. This clonotype was counted only a few times. The target antigen is unknown. Study-level points and caveats: Each seasonal flu vaccination may recruit only limited new T cells, authors suggested.

The receptor comes from a man in his forties or fifties who received an inactivated influenza vaccine. The chain is built from TRBV10-3 and TRBJ2-7; D not certain. The sample was PBMCs from blood, taken around 5 days after vaccination. The CDR3 reads CAISEDGQTYEQYF. CDR3 DNA: TGTGCCATCAGTGAGGATGGTCAGACCTACGAGCAGTACTTC.